A single sample gave rise to the 10 T cell receptor beta chains below, sequenced in a study of tumor-infiltrating T cells and Merkel cell polyomavirus. Study-wide background: The T cells studied were CD8+ and recognized the Merkel cell polyomavirus KLL epitope.

This table comes from immunoSEQ multiplex PCR, and its TCRdb copy is limited to in-frame clones, with some not included. The data hold 26,000 or so clones, with roughly nine tenths observed a single time. Robust Merkel cell polyomavirus Large T antigen positivity by immunohistochemistry was seen in all patients' tumors. The sequenced material came from lymph node tissue. Receptors originate from a man between 45 and 60 years old with Merkel cell carcinoma.

The J gene is TRBJ2-7, the V gene TRBV6-1; D is undetermined. The CDR3 covers 13 residues. The germline V gene encodes CDR1 MNHNS and CDR2 SASEGT. The V end was cut by 5 bases, the J end by 3 bases, with 11 bases between. The CDR3 loop is CASSSQLNYEQYF. The CDR3 DNA is TGTGCCAGCAGTTCTCAGTTAAACTACGAGCAGTACTTC.

The chain joins TRBV27 to TRBJ2-1; 13 bases align to TRBD2. Germline values: CDR1 MNHEY, CDR2 SMNVEV (reference sequence). V was pared by 3 bases and J by 7 bases, with 9 bases of the junction left unmatched. The CDR3 contains 17 residues. The CDR3 protein is CASSFHMTSGRRNEQFF. The CDR3 DNA is TGTGCCAGCAGTTTCCATATGACTAGCGGGAGGAGGAATGAGCAGTTCTTC.

On this clone itself: Other DNA variants within this sample encode the same CDR3. The chain is built from TRBV27 and TRBJ2-7, with D hard to call. With 8 bases removed from V and 0 bases from J, the gap between germline ends came to 8 bases. The germline gives CDR1 MNHEY, CDR2 SMNVEV (reference sequence). The CDR3 runs 12 residues. The CDR3 here is CASRGDSYEQYF. In nucleotides, the CDR3 is TGTGCCAGCCGCGGAGACTCCTACGAGCAGTACTTC.

The V gene is TRBV28, the J gene TRBJ2-1; weak D call: TRBD2 (6 bases). The V gene lost 4 bases and the J gene lost 7 bases, with 20 bases spanning the gap. CDR1 is MDHEN, CDR2 SYDVKM, per germline. The CDR3 loop spans 16 amino acids. In DNA form, the CDR3 reads TGTGCCAGCAGTTCGCCCATCGCGGGGTTAGATAATGAGCAGTTCTTC. This translates into CASSSPIAGLDNEQFF.

The chain's CDR3 is CASSLLVGGGTGANVLTF. The CDR3 DNA follows: TGTGCCAGCAGCTTATTGGTAGGCGGGGGCACTGGGGCCAACGTCCTGACTTTC. The chain carries TRBV7-6 and TRBJ2-6; D might be TRBD2 (7 bases). CDR3 length equals 18 residues. Germline CDR1 is SGHVS and CDR2 is FNYEAQ. V lost 2 bases and J 2 bases, leaving 16 bases between the germline ends.

This clone was seen only a few times. J is TRBJ1-1 and V is TRBV28; D unresolved. The germline V and J ends were trimmed by 6 bases and 0 bases, with 11 bases remaining between them. Germline CDR1 reads MDHEN; CDR2 reads SYDVKM. There are 14 residues in the CDR3. The CDR3 is CASSPPTLNTEAFF. Written as DNA, the CDR3 is TGTGCCAGCAGCCCGCCCACTCTGAACACTGAAGCTTTCTTT.

The chain carries TRBV19 and TRBJ1-1; TRBD1 aligns across 7 bases. V was clipped by 3 bases and J by 2 bases; unmatched bases: 6. The CDR3 covers 15 residues. The V gene's germline CDR1 is LNHDA and CDR2 SQIVND (reference sequence). This CDR3 reads CASSIFPGGNTEAFF. Here the CDR3 DNA reads TGTGCCAGTAGTATCTTTCCAGGGGGTAACACTGAAGCTTTCTTT.

The table lists this clone with a few counts. The gene calls are TRBV6-1 and TRBJ1-1, with D uncertain. In germline, CDR1 is MNHNS, CDR2 SASEGT. V dropped 7 bases and J dropped 3 bases, with 15 bases sitting between them. The CDR3 loop spans 14 amino acids. As DNA, the CDR3 is TGTGCCAGCAATTATCTTTCCCGGGACACTGAAGCTTTCTTT. This translates into CASNYLSRDTEAFF.

This clone was seen a single time. The CDR3 sequence is CASSLISDTQYF. The CDR3 DNA reads TGTGCCAGCAGCCTTATATCCGATACGCAGTATTTT. The chain uses TRBV7-9 and TRBJ2-3, with D unresolved. V lost 5 bases and J 6 bases, leaving 9 bases between the germline ends. The CDR3 spans 12 residues. Looked up from germline, CDR1 is SEHNR and CDR2 is FQNEAQ (reference sequence).

The chain has TRBV10-2 and TRBJ2-7, with 10 bases that match TRBD2. The V and J ends lost 6 bases and 1 base, in that order; junction bases with no gene match: 3. The CDR3 loop spans 14 amino acids. Germline values: CDR1 WSHSY, CDR2 SAAADI. The DNA for the CDR3 is TGCGCCAGCAGCCTAGCGGGGGTGTCCTACGAGCAGTACTTC. It is translated as CASSLAGVSYEQYF.